The T cell receptor beta chain under discussion was sequenced for a study of cytomegalovirus exposure and HLA in healthy donors. General study points: The study reported that TCR beta sequences accurately predicted HLA-A and HLA-B alleles in most subjects. Later, TCR association rates were found to vary by HLA locus, highest for DRB1 and lowest for HLA-C.

The CDR3 is 16 amino acids. V lost 1 base and J lost 1; bases outside the gene matches: 4. CDR1 is MGHRA and CDR2 is YSYEKL in the germline V gene. Both 60 Vbeta primers and 13 Jbeta primers went into the PCR. Clones were read by immunoSEQ multiplex PCR, and TCRdb kept only the in-frame ones, dropping some. This sample has some 140,000 clones, with around 75% found just once. As concerns this clone: Its antigen is as yet unknown.

This sequence joins TRBV4-1 and TRBJ2-3; TRBD2 matches 8 bases. This TCR was sampled from a female donor in good health and CMV-seronegative. Sequences were obtained from PBMCs. The chain's CDR3 is CASSQVLADRTDTQYF. The CDR3 DNA reads TGCGCCAGCAGCCAAGTACTAGCGGATCGCACAGATACGCAGTATTTT.